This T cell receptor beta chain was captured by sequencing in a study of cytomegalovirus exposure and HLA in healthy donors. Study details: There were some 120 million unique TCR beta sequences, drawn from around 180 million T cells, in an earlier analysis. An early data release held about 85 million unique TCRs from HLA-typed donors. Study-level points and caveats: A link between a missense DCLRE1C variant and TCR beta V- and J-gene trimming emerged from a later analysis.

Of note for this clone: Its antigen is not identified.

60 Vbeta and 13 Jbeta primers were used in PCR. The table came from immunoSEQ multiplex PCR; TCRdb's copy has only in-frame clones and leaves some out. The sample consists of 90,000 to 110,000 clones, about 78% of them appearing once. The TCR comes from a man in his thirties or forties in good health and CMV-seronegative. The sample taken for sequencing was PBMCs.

CDR3 nucleotide sequence: TGCGCCAGCAGCCTCAACAGGGTCCACGAGCAGTACTTC. Translated, it gives CASSLNRVHEQYF. The rearrangement joins TRBV4-1 to TRBJ2-7, with a tentative D call TRBD1 (6 bases). V gave up 4 bases and J gave up 5 bases, with 12 bases separating them. CDR1 is MGHRA, CDR2 YSYEKL, per germline. The CDR3 length is 13 residues.